Detailed here is one TCR beta chain. The antigen is unknown. CDR1 and CDR2 (germline): SNHLY, FYNNEI. The V end lost 3 bases, the J end lost 4 bases, and 7 bases lay between the germline ends. The CDR3 is made up of 13 amino acids. It was with 60 Vbeta and 13 Jbeta primers that the PCR ran. Generated by immunoSEQ multiplex PCR, the TCRdb table keeps only in-frame clones and is missing some. Of 30,000 or so clones in the sample, roughly 69% were seen once. The sample is drawn from a study of cytomegalovirus exposure and HLA in healthy donors. Study results and caveats: Around 18,000 TCR beta sequences were associated with HLA alleles at 0.05 false discovery rate in a later analysis. The authors later linked a missense DCLRE1C variant to TCR beta V- and J-gene trimming. A later analysis, which compared TCR beta chains of equal frequency, found the HLA-associated ones more clonally expanded.

The TCR sequence derives from a man between 50 and 59 years old in good health and CMV-seropositive. The chain uses TRBV2 and TRBJ2-1; D is undetermined. What was sequenced was PBMCs. The CDR3 spells CASSESVYNEQFF. CDR3 sequence (DNA): TGTGCCAGCAGTGAGAGTGTGTACAATGAGCAGTTCTTC. Combining the CDR3 with reference TRBV2 and TRBJ2-1 gives the whole variable domain EPEVTQTPSHQVTQMGQEVILRCVPISNHLYFYWYRQILGQKVEFLVSFYNNEISEKSEIFDDQFSVERPDGSNFTLKIRSTKLEDSAMYFCASSESVYNEQFFGPGTRLTVL.